Detailed here is one TCR beta chain. The antigen it recognizes is unknown. No base quality information exists; no much larger clone differs at one position. This entry comes from a study of CD8+ T cells in alopecia areata listed by TCRdb under 2018. About the study as a whole: The treated patients took part in an open-label pilot trial in which moderate-to-severe alopecia areata was treated with oral tofacitinib at 5 to 10 mg twice daily. On the human side, TCRbeta sequencing was run on scalp tissue and on sorted CD4+ and CD8+ peripheral blood T cells from healthy controls and from alopecia areata patients with either patchy or totalis/universalis disease. Patients stayed on tofacitinib for 6 to 18 months and then had 6 months of follow-up off drug so that delayed response and recurrence could be assessed. TCRbeta CDR3 regions were amplified by immunoSEQ multiplex PCR with 35 Vbeta forward and 13 Jbeta reverse primers. In treated patients, disease severity was measured using the SALT score, which gives the percentage of scalp surface area affected. Clonality in the scalp was compared among normal scalp (n=4), patchy alopecia areata scalp (n=8), and alopecia totalis/universalis scalp (n=8). RNA was extracted with the PAXgene miRNA kit for fixed scalp, the miRNeasy kit for PBMCs, and the RNeasy kit for mouse skin. High-throughput TCRbeta sequencing was used to examine T cell clonal expansion in alopecia areata in both the C3H/HeJ mouse model and human patients. Tofacitinib-treated patients had biopsies at baseline and at 4 and 24 weeks of treatment, with a later scalp biopsy in several patients.

General findings and caveats noted by the study authors: TCR sequences shared between patients were less clear than in mice, possibly partly because of HLA diversity in the patient population. During tofacitinib treatment, many expanded lesional clones stuck around in both scalp and blood, and this persistence may partly explain why relapse happens after treatment is stopped. Resident alphabeta T cells in normal human skin are also sequenced, complicating scalp TCR repertoire analysis, unlike mouse skin dominated by gammadelta T cells. Tofacitinib significantly lowered scalp clonality and the number of expanded CD8+ clones among the top 100 scalp clones. Compared with normal scalp, lesional scalp had higher clonality and more expanded CD8+ clones, particularly in alopecia totalis/universalis, a pattern that suggests antigenic drive. The treated cohort was small, with a single nonresponder, so links between baseline CD8+ expansion and response need larger studies.

The CDR3 goes from the cysteine to the phenylalanine over 13 residues. Only the CDR3 DNA is retained, 39 bases long and in frame from the first base. Trimming accounts for 11 bases at V and 5 bases at J, while the number of junction bases matched to no gene is 10. CDR1 and CDR2 were assigned from the germline V gene as MNHNS and SASEGT. Receptors were amplified or captured by the immunoSEQ multiplex PCR assay. To provide template for TCR sequencing, every sample had RNA extracted and reverse transcribed into cDNA. First-strand cDNA was synthesized with SuperScript III using a 2:1 mix of oligo-dT and random hexamers. A synthetic immune receptor repertoire was used to measure amplification bias, and any remaining bias was corrected computationally. Per the authors' processing: Raw reads were preprocessed to remove errors, and CDR3 was defined according to IMGT conventions as the region from the conserved cysteine to phenylalanine. Clonality was calculated as 1 minus Shannon entropy normalized by log2 of the number of productive unique TCRs. Whether each scalp clone was CD4 or CD8 was inferred by checking scalp TCRbeta sequences against the CD4 and CD8 repertoires from sorted blood. The table comes from immuneACCESS by way of TCRdb, which keeps in-frame sequences with V and J called. Part of the clones is missing from these tables; in studies checked, under half for an unresolved V gene and the rest for unknown reasons. V, J and clone size reflect that table, while D and trimming were determined from the DNA. This sample lists roughly 120,000 clones; about three fifths were detected once. In total, the top ten clones hold nearly 30% of the sample.

This sample's time point label indicates: 4 weeks on oral tofacitinib. This specimen's treatment or condition label, interpreted: oral pan-JAK inhibitor, 5-10 mg twice daily. Lesional scalp punch biopsies and peripheral blood were collected from alopecia areata patients. PBMCs were separated by density centrifugation and stained for CD3, CD4 and CD8, after which CD4+ and CD8+ T cells were sorted on a FACSAria. This receptor was taken from a human donor with alopecia areata. The chain was built from TRBV6-1 and TRBJ2-7, with 9 junctional bases fitting TRBD1. The source material was CD8+ T cells sorted from blood, sampled at week 4, from a patient treated with tofacitinib. The DNA reads as follows: TGTGCCGGCGCGGGGACAGGGTTCCACGAGCAGTACTTC. It translates to CAGAGTGFHEQYF.